The 12 T cell receptor beta chains presented below share a single source sample, sequenced in a study of vaccination effects on CD4 cells after COVID-19. The data were produced by immunoSEQ multiplex PCR, yet TCRdb's version contains in-frame clones alone and is incomplete. The data contain tens of thousands of clones, approximately 79% of them singletons. No antigen has been assigned to these receptors. Expansion of antigen-specific CD4+ T cells with viral peptide pools was carried out by the ViraFEST assay before sequencing. Upon completion of 10 to 11 days in culture, CD4+ T cells were isolated. The sequences come from CD4+ T cells from PBMCs cultured with HCoV-229E spike peptides, collected before COVID-19 vaccination. These receptors all stem from a human donor who received a COVID-19 vaccine.

The chain uses TRBV5-1 and TRBJ1-4; D remains unclear. Germline V gene sequence: CDR1 SGHRS, CDR2 YFSETQ. The CDR3 is 14 amino acids. Trimming stripped 0 bases from V and 5 bases from J, with 8 bases between. CDR3 DNA: TGCGCCAGCAGCTTGGTACCAGGAAATGAAAAACTGTTTTTT. Amino acids: CASSLVPGNEKLFF.

This rearrangement joins TRBV10-3 to TRBJ2-5; D is unresolved. The CDR3 has 12 amino acids. V was clipped by 2 bases and J by 2 bases, with 3 bases between them. Germline V gene lookup returns CDR1 ENHRY and CDR2 SYGVKD. CDR3 region: CAISELQETQYF. CDR3 nucleotide sequence: TGTGCCATCAGTGAGCTACAAGAGACCCAGTACTTC.

The V gene is TRBV6-2 or TRBV6-3, the J gene TRBJ1-4; 9 nucleotides align to TRBD1. Per germline, CDR1 MNHEY and CDR2 SVGEGT. Unmatched junction bases numbered 9, after V lost 2 bases and J lost 8 bases. The CDR3 is 16 amino acids. The CDR3 is CASSYTTGTGSEKLFF. The CDR3 nucleotides are TGTGCCAGCAGTTACACCACCGGGACAGGGAGCGAAAAACTGTTTTTT.

CDR3 residues: CASSQDRAGGETQYF. The CDR3, as DNA: TGTGCCAGCAGCCAAGATAGAGCGGGGGGAGAGACCCAGTACTTC. The chain combines TRBV3-1 (or the pseudogene TRBV3-2) with TRBJ2-5, with 9 bases lining up with TRBD2. CDR3 length: 15 amino acids. V was pared by 0 bases and J by 4 bases, with 3 bases of the junction left unmatched. Germline V gene lookup returns CDR1 LGHDT and CDR2 YNNKEL (reference sequence).

V gene TRBV4-3 combines with J gene TRBJ1-2; D is ambiguous. The CDR3 covers 13 residues. Germline CDR1 and CDR2: LGHNA and YSLEER. Trimming stripped 0 bases from V and 7 bases from J, with 9 bases between. The CDR3 is CASSQDRIGGYTF. DNA for the CDR3: TGCGCCAGCAGCCAAGATAGGATAGGTGGCTACACCTTC.

This CDR3 is CASSFLWGARETQYF. CDR3 in DNA: TGTGCCAGCAGCTTCCTATGGGGGGCCAGGGAGACCCAGTACTTC. V gene TRBV11-2 combines with J gene TRBJ2-5; the D gene could be TRBD1 or TRBD2 (6 bases each). This CDR3 has 15 amino acids. Trimming removed 3 bases from V and 5 bases from J, with 16 bases in between. Germline V gene lookup returns CDR1 SGHAT and CDR2 FQNNGV.

The chain couples TRBV11-3 to TRBJ2-5; perhaps D is TRBD1 or TRBD2 (6 bases each). This CDR3 region has 15 residues. Germline V lookup: CDR1 SGHNT, CDR2 YENEEA. The germline V and J ends were trimmed by 3 bases and 4 bases, with 15 bases remaining between them. The CDR3 sequence: CASSFGGVGGETQYF. The CDR3 region has the DNA TGTGCCAGCAGCTTTGGCGGGGTAGGGGGAGAGACCCAGTACTTC.

The chain uses TRBV5-1 and TRBJ1-2; 11 bases fit TRBD1. The V gene end was trimmed by 3 bases and the J gene end by 3 bases; junction bases not matched to a gene: 4. Germline CDR1 and CDR2: SGHRS and YFSETQ. This CDR3 contains 15 residues. CDR3 DNA sequence: TGCGCCAGCAGCTCCCGGACAGGGGGCGACTATGGCTACACCTTC. Translated, it gives CASSSRTGGDYGYTF.

CDR3 bases: TGTGCCAGCAGCTCGGGGGGGCAAGAGACCCAGTACTTC. Protein sequence: CASSSGGQETQYF. The rearrangement joins TRBV5-4 to TRBJ2-5, with 8 bases fitting TRBD2. The J segment lost 2 bases and the V segment lost 3 bases, leaving 0 bases of the junction unmatched. This CDR3 is built from 13 residues. Germline values: CDR1 SGHNT, CDR2 YYREEE (reference sequence).

The chain employs TRBV18 and TRBJ2-3; D remains ambiguous. Germline CDR1 and CDR2: KGHSH and LQKENI. V lost 2 bases and J lost 6, with 6 bases in between. The CDR3 consists of 12 residues. The CDR3 reads CASSPGFDTQYF. CDR3 DNA sequence: TGTGCCAGCTCACCAGGGTTTGATACGCAGTATTTT.

In nucleotides, the CDR3 is TGTGCCAGCAGATGGGGGACTAGCGGCCTCAATGAGCAGTTCTTC. It codes for CASRWGTSGLNEQFF. The chain carries TRBV5-8 and TRBJ2-1; 11 bases are a match to TRBD2. Germline trimming cut 5 bases from V and 6 bases from J; bases unmatched to any gene: 7. The CDR3 extends over 15 amino acids. Germline loops: CDR1 SGHTS, CDR2 YDEGEE.

The chain recombines TRBV5-8 with TRBJ2-1; the match to TRBD2 covers 9 bases. The germline V gene has CDR1 SGHTS and CDR2 YDEGEE. J lost 7 bases, V lost 0 bases, and 11 bases had no gene match. The CDR3 is 17 amino acids. This chain's CDR3 is CASSLGEPWTSANEQFF. In nucleotides, the CDR3 is TGTGCCAGCAGCTTGGGGGAGCCGTGGACTAGCGCGAATGAGCAGTTCTTC.